This TCR beta chain was found in a study of shared clonotypes between healthy human individuals. The unsorted samples had about 95 million PBMCs used for genomic DNA. This clone is a singleton in its sample. Its antigen is currently unknown. J gave up 1 base and V 9 bases, and 5 bases lay outside the gene matches. The CDR3 has 13 amino acids. The germline CDR1 and CDR2 sequences are ENHRY and SYGVKD. Generated by immunoSEQ multiplex PCR, the TCRdb table keeps only in-frame clones and is missing some. The profile shows around 530,000 clones, around 78% of them singletons. Study-wide results and limits: Sampling used blood alone; tissue repertoires probably differ.

The chain joins TRBV10-3 to TRBJ1-1; 7 nucleotides align to TRBD1. The sample taken for sequencing was PBMCs. The clonotype was recovered from a woman in her thirties or forties in good health. Some clones in this sample may be carry-over from other donors' samples. The CDR3 reads CAMRQGGNTEAFF. The CDR3 DNA reads as TGTGCCATGAGACAGGGAGGGAACACTGAAGCTTTCTTT.